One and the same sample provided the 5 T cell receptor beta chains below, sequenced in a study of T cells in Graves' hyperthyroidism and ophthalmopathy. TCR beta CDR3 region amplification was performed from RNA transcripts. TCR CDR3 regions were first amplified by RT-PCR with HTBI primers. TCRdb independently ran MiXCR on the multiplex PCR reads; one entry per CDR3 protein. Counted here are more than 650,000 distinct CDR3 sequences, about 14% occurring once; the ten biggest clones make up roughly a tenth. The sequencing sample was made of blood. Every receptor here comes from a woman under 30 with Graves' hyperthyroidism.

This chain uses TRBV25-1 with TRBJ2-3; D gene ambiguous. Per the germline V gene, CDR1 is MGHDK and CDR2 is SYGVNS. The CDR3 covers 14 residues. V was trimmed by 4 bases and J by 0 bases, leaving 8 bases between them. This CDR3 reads CASSADGSTDTQYF. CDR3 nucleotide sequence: TGTGCCAGCAGTGCAGACGGGAGCACAGATACGCAGTATTTT.

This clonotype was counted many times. The CDR3 DNA is TGTGCCAGCAGACAGGGTACCATGAACACTGAAGCTTTCTTT. Its protein product is CASRQGTMNTEAFF. The chain combines TRBV7-9 with TRBJ1-1; weak D call: TRBD1 (6 bases). Germline-derived CDR1 and CDR2 are SEHNR and FQNEAQ (reference sequence). There are 14 residues in the CDR3. The germline V and J ends were trimmed by 6 bases and 0 bases, with 11 bases remaining between them.

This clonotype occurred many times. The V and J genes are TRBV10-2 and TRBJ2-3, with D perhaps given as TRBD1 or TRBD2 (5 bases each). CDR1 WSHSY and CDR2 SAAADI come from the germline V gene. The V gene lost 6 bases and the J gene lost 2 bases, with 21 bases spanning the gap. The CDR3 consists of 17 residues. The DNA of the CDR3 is TGCGCCAGCAGCGTTGAGTTGAGGGGCTCCCTCACAGATACGCAGTATTTT. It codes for CASSVELRGSLTDTQYF.

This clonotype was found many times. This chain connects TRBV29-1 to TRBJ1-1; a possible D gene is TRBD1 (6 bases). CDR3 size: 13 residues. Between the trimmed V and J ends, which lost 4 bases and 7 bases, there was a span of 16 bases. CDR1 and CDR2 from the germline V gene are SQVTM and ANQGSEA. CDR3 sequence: CSVAIRQDSEAFF. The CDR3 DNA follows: TGCAGCGTTGCCATACGACAGGACAGTGAAGCTTTCTTT.

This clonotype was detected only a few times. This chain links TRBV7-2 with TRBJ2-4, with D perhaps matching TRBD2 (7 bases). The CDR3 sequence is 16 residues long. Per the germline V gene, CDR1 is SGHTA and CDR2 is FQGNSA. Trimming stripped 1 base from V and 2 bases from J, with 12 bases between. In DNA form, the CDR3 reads TGTGCCAGCAGCTTAGGGGGGGGGGCTACCAAAAACATTCAGTACTTC. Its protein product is CASSLGGGATKNIQYF.